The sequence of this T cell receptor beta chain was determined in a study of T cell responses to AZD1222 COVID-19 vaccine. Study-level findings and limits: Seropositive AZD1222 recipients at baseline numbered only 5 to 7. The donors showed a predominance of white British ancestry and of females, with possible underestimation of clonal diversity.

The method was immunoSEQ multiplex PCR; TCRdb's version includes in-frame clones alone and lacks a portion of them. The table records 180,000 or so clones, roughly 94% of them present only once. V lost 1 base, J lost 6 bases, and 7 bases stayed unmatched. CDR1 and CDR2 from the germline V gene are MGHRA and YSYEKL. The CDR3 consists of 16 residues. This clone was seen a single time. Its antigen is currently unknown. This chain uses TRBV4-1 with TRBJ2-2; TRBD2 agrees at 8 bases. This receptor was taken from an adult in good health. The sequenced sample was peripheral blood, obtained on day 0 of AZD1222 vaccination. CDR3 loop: CASSQGRGGRPGELFF. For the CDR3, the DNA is TGCGCCAGCAGCCAAGGTCGGGGCGGGAGGCCCGGGGAGCTGTTTTTT.